A single sample is the source of the 29 T cell receptor beta chains below, sequenced in a study of blood T cell repertoires in COVID-19. Repertoires were generated with immunoSEQ multiplex PCR, while TCRdb's copy carries only in-frame clones and drops some. The table records more than 300,000 clones, about 88% of them present only once. The sample consisted of PBMCs or T cells enriched from blood (not recorded which). Source of these receptors: a woman under 30 who had recovered from COVID-19.

The V call is TRBV6-5, the J call TRBJ1-2, with D maybe TRBD1 (6 bases). In germline, CDR1 is MNHEY, CDR2 SVGAGI. The CDR3 loop spans 13 amino acids. Trimming stripped 5 bases from V and 6 bases from J, with 13 bases between. The CDR3: CASSPQGYHGYTF. The CDR3 DNA is TGTGCCAGCAGTCCCCAGGGGTATCATGGCTACACCTTC.

This chain links TRBV2 with TRBJ1-2; D is uncertain. Per the germline V gene, CDR1 is SNHLY and CDR2 is FYNNEI. The CDR3 loop spans 13 amino acids. V was shortened by 6 bases and J by 6 bases, with 14 bases between the two germline ends. In DNA form, the CDR3 reads TGTGCCAGCAGAGATTGGAGCTCCAATGGCTACACCTTC. This gives the protein CASRDWSSNGYTF.

This sequence joins TRBV11-2 and TRBJ2-5; possible D gene TRBD1, 5 bases. There are 11 residues in the CDR3. Germline V gene data show CDR1 as SGHAT and CDR2 as FQNNGV. V was clipped by 4 bases and J by 5 bases, with 5 bases between them. The CDR3 loop reads CASSSGETQYF. The CDR3 DNA sequence: TGTGCCAGCAGCTCAGGGGAGACCCAGTACTTC.

The rearrangement links TRBV4-3 to TRBJ1-1; TRBD1 aligns across 8 bases. From germline, CDR1 is LGHNA and CDR2 YSLEER. The CDR3 length is 13 residues. The junction had 1 base not matched to a gene; V was cut back by 4 bases and J by 3 bases. CDR3 coding DNA: TGCGCCAGCAGCCCGGACAGGGACACTGAAGCTTTCTTT. It encodes CASSPDRDTEAFF.

The chain carries TRBV10-3 and TRBJ2-3, with 9 bases identical to TRBD1. V was pared by 10 bases and J by 5 bases, with 7 bases of the junction left unmatched. CDR1 and CDR2 (germline): ENHRY, SYGVKD. The length of the CDR3 is 13 residues. Here the CDR3 reads CATLQGALDTQYF. CDR3 sequence (DNA): TGTGCCACCCTACAGGGGGCCCTAGATACGCAGTATTTT.

J is TRBJ2-7 and V is TRBV7-2; no clear D. The length of the CDR3 is 12 residues. Looked up from germline, CDR1 is SGHTA and CDR2 is FQGNSA. V was cut by 1 base and J by 3 bases, with 4 bases left in between. The CDR3, as DNA: TGTGCCAGCAGCTTAGAGAGCTACGAGCAGTACTTC. This gives the protein CASSLESYEQYF.

The V gene is TRBV29-1, the J gene TRBJ1-3, with D possibly matching TRBD1 (6 bases). The CDR3 is 13 amino acids. Germline loops: CDR1 SQVTM, CDR2 ANQGSEA. The germline V and J ends were trimmed by 6 bases and 4 bases, with 13 bases remaining between them. CDR3 sequence: CSVVTGTGNTIYF. CDR3 DNA: TGCAGCGTGGTTACAGGGACGGGAAACACCATATATTTT.

The CDR3 nucleotides are TGTGCCAGCTCACCATGGACAGGGCCCACCGGGGAGCTGTTTTTT. Amino acid sequence: CASSPWTGPTGELFF. The chain links TRBV18 to TRBJ2-2; 8 bases are a match to TRBD1. The CDR3 runs 15 residues. Per germline, CDR1 KGHSH and CDR2 LQKENI. J lost 4 bases, V lost 2 bases, and 3 bases had no gene match.

The chain employs TRBV5-5 and TRBJ1-5; D is possibly TRBD1 (5 bases). Trimming removed 4 bases from V and 2 bases from J, with 13 bases in between. Germline CDR1 reads SGHKS; CDR2 reads YYEKEE (reference sequence). This CDR3 contains 15 residues. CDR3 DNA: TGTGCCAGCAGCCCGCAGGGAACGGGCAATCAGCCCCAGCATTTT. This sequence encodes CASSPQGTGNQPQHF.

The chain has TRBV4-1 and TRBJ1-6, with a weak D call TRBD1 (6 bases). With 1 base removed from V and 3 bases from J, the gap between germline ends came to 16 bases. The CDR3 is made up of 18 amino acids. Per germline, CDR1 MGHRA and CDR2 YSYEKL. This chain's CDR3 is CASSQVLSQGGYNSPLHF. CDR3 DNA: TGCGCCAGCAGCCAAGTTTTGAGCCAAGGGGGCTATAATTCACCCCTCCACTTT.

The rearrangement links TRBV4-2 to TRBJ2-1; 8 nucleotides match TRBD1. This CDR3 region has 14 residues. Unmatched junction bases numbered 7, after V lost 4 bases and J lost 8 bases. Germline CDR1 and CDR2: LGHNA and YNFKEQ. The CDR3 here is CASSPTGVFDEQFF. Written as DNA, the CDR3 is TGTGCCAGCAGCCCGACAGGGGTCTTCGATGAGCAGTTCTTC.

This clone was detected only once. This chain joins TRBV4-1 and TRBJ1-4; the match to TRBD1 covers 7 bases. The CDR3 totals 17 residues. The V segment lost 2 bases and the J segment 2 bases; nucleotides outside the gene matches: 8. Germline lookup yields CDR1 MGHRA and CDR2 YSYEKL. DNA for the CDR3: TGCGCCAGCAGCCAACCCTCTCAGGGGGTCACTAATGAAAAACTGTTTTTT. It codes for CASSQPSQGVTNEKLFF.

The V and J genes are TRBV5-1 and TRBJ2-5, with 9 bases identical to TRBD2. Trimming at V came to 2 bases and at J to 2 bases, leaving 1 base not matched to a gene. CDR3 size: 14 residues. Germline V lookup: CDR1 SGHRS, CDR2 YFSETQ. Here the CDR3 reads CASSFTSGQETQYF. The CDR3 nucleotides read TGCGCCAGCAGCTTTACTAGCGGGCAAGAGACCCAGTACTTC.

The genes are TRBV2 and TRBJ2-2, with 15 bases fitting TRBD2. Germline lookup yields CDR1 SNHLY and CDR2 FYNNEI. This CDR3 contains 16 residues. With 11 bases clipped from V and 0 bases from J, the junction kept 4 bases outside the gene matches. The CDR3 spells CAGRTSGGANTGELFF. The CDR3 DNA sequence: TGTGCCGGGAGGACTAGCGGGGGGGCGAACACCGGGGAGCTGTTTTTT.

CDR3 in DNA: TGTGCCAGCAGGATGGACAGGGGAGAGGAGACCCAGTACTTC. Its translation is CASRMDRGEETQYF. The V call is TRBV2, the J call TRBJ2-5; 9 bases align to TRBD1. This CDR3 has 14 amino acids. Trimming at V came to 6 bases and at J to 5 bases, leaving 7 bases not matched to a gene. Germline CDR1 and CDR2: SNHLY and FYNNEI.

The rearrangement links TRBV4-1 to TRBJ1-2, with D possibly matching TRBD1 (5 bases). Germline assignment: CDR1 MGHRA and CDR2 YSYEKL. V lost 0 bases to trimming and J lost 4 bases, with 15 bases between them. This CDR3 comprises 16 residues. The CDR3 DNA reads TGCGCCAGCAGCCAAGAGGGCGGGGGACCGGTCTATGGCTACACCTTC. Residues: CASSQEGGGPVYGYTF.

The chain employs TRBV30 and TRBJ2-4, with 7 bases lining up with TRBD2. The CDR3 sequence is 17 residues long. The V segment lost 4 bases and the J segment 1 base; nucleotides outside the gene matches: 13. Germline CDR1 GTSNPN, CDR2 SVGIG (reference sequence). CDR3 DNA: TGTGCCTGGACGGGAGGAAGACGGGCCGGGGCCAAAAACATTCAGTACTTC. It encodes CAWTGGRRAGAKNIQYF.

The chain couples TRBV6-5 to TRBJ2-7; 9 nucleotides match TRBD2. Germline CDR1 is MNHEY and CDR2 is SVGAGI. Losses at the gene ends were 6 bases for V and 3 bases for J; bases not matched to a gene: 3. The CDR3 runs 13 residues. This CDR3 reads CASRTSGLYEQYF. The CDR3 region has the DNA TGTGCCAGCAGGACTAGCGGACTCTACGAGCAGTACTTC.

This clone is a singleton in its sample. This sequence joins TRBV18 and TRBJ1-1; a weak D match, TRBD1 (5 bases). Germline V gives CDR1 KGHSH, CDR2 LQKENI. V shed 1 base and J shed 2 bases, with 26 bases lying between them. The CDR3 has 20 residues. The CDR3 coding sequence is TGTGCCAGCTCACCACAGATATCAAAAGCGGGACGGGGGATAAACACTGAAGCTTTCTTT. Its translation is CASSPQISKAGRGINTEAFF.

The sample holds one count of this clone. V and J are TRBV28 and TRBJ1-4; TRBD1 agrees at 11 bases. CDR1 and CDR2 (germline): MDHEN, SYDVKM. The CDR3 loop spans 17 amino acids. V was pared by 6 bases and J by 4 bases, with 10 bases of the junction left unmatched. CDR3 DNA: TGTGCCAGCAGCACGAACCCGGGACAGGGGGTTAATGAAAAACTGTTTTTT. Residues: CASSTNPGQGVNEKLFF.

This chain links TRBV7-9 with TRBJ1-2, with TRBD1 matching over 10 bases. CDR1 and CDR2 (germline): SEHNR, FQNEAQ (reference sequence). This CDR3 is 15 amino acids long. V lost 6 bases to trimming and J lost 8 bases; unmatched junction nucleotides: 12. The CDR3 spells CASSQQMTGGLGYTF. The CDR3 DNA follows: TGTGCCAGCAGTCAACAAATGACAGGGGGCTTAGGCTACACCTTC.

This chain links TRBV4-1 with TRBJ1-3, with 7 bases aligning to TRBD1. Germline V gives CDR1 MGHRA, CDR2 YSYEKL. This CDR3 contains 17 residues. The V gene end was trimmed by 0 bases and the J gene end by 0 bases; junction bases not matched to a gene: 5. CDR3 residues: CASSQDKGATSGNTIYF. The CDR3 DNA sequence: TGCGCCAGCAGCCAAGATAAGGGGGCGACCTCTGGAAACACCATATATTTT.

CDR3 amino acids: CASSLVGLNSGNTIYF. The CDR3 DNA reads TGCGCCAGCAGCTTGGTGGGACTGAACTCTGGAAACACCATATATTTT. This chain uses TRBV5-1 with TRBJ1-3, with D possibly matching TRBD1 (5 bases). In germline, CDR1 is SGHRS, CDR2 YFSETQ. The CDR3 extends over 16 amino acids. V lost 0 bases and J 0 bases, leaving 10 bases between the germline ends.

As DNA, the CDR3 is TGTGCCATCAGTGAGTCTGAGGACAGGGAAGACTATGGCTACACCTTC. Translation gives CAISESEDREDYGYTF. The chain employs TRBV10-3 and TRBJ1-2; 8 bases fit TRBD1. V gave up 0 bases and J gave up 3 bases; unmatched junction bases: 6. The germline gives CDR1 ENHRY, CDR2 SYGVKD. The length of the CDR3 is 16 residues.

The J gene is TRBJ2-1, the V gene TRBV9; the D gene is possibly TRBD2 (6 bases). Trimming took 5 bases from V and 6 from J, leaving 15 bases between them. The CDR3 is 14 residues long. Germline CDR1 and CDR2: SGDLS and YYNGEE. The CDR3 coding sequence is TGTGCCAGCAGTCTAGGGTCGGGGGTCAATGAGCAGTTCTTC. Its protein product is CASSLGSGVNEQFF.

The J gene is TRBJ1-1, the V gene TRBV7-9; possible D gene TRBD1, 6 bases. CDR1 and CDR2 from the germline V gene are SEHNR and FQNEAQ (reference sequence). The CDR3 totals 11 residues. Trimming removed 7 bases at V and 8 bases at J, with 11 bases between. CDR3 sequence reads: CASTFGTEAFF. In DNA, the CDR3 is TGTGCCAGCACCTTCGGGACAGAAGCTTTCTTT.

This chain connects TRBV12-3 or TRBV12-4 to TRBJ2-1; a possible D gene is TRBD2 (6 bases). Trimming shortened V by 8 bases and J by 7 bases, and 12 bases separated the two germline ends. CDR3 size: 12 residues. This chain's CDR3 is CASPGLGNEQFF. The CDR3 region has the DNA TGTGCCAGCCCGGGACTGGGGAATGAGCAGTTCTTC.

The V gene is TRBV6-1, the J gene TRBJ1-2; 9 nucleotides line up with TRBD1. CDR1 MNHNS and CDR2 SASEGT come from the germline V gene. The CDR3 has 14 amino acids. J lost 8 bases, V lost 0 bases, and 4 bases had no gene match. The CDR3 DNA sequence: TGTGCCAGCAGTGAAGCGGGGACAGGGAAGGGCTACACCTTC. Amino acids: CASSEAGTGKGYTF.

The rearrangement joins TRBV24-1 to TRBJ2-1; 9 bases map to TRBD1. The V and J ends lost 4 bases and 6 bases, in that order; junction bases with no gene match: 12. Per the germline V gene, CDR1 is KGHDR and CDR2 is SFDVKD. The CDR3 has 17 residues. In DNA, the CDR3 is TGTGCCACCAGTGACCCTCGGACAGGGGACAATATCAATGAGCAGTTCTTC. The encoded protein is CATSDPRTGDNINEQFF.